This TCR beta chain was recovered during a study of T-cell memory formation after mild COVID-19. Trimming took 5 bases from V and 5 from J, leaving 8 bases between them. The germline V gene has CDR1 SGHRS and CDR2 YFSETQ. The CDR3 covers 11 residues. This clonotype has only a few counts. TCRdb itself ran the 5' RACE reads through MiXCR, one entry per CDR3 protein. This sample yields tens of thousands of distinct CDR3 sequences, of which around 14% are seen a single time; 25% to 35% belongs to the top ten. Input material: PBMCs or a T cell subset sorted from them (not recorded which). V usage is TRBV5-1 and J usage is TRBJ2-7; D may be TRBD1 (5 bases). The TCR sequence derives from an adult woman who had mild COVID-19 (a few samples of this study predate the infection). Cell type and time point are not known. The DNA for the CDR3 is TGCGCCAGCAGAGGGGTGAACGAGCAGTACTTC. Encoded protein: CASRGVNEQYF.